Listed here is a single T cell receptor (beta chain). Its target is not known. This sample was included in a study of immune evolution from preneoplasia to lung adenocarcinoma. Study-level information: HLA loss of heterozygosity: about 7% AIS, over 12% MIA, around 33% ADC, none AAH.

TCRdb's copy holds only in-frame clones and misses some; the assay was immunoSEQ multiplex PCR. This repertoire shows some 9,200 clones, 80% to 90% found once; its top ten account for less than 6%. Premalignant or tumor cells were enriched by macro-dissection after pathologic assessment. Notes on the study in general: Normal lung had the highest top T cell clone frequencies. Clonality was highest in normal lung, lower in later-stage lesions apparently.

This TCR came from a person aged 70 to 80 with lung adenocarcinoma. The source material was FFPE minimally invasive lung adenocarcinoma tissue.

In nucleotides, the CDR3 is TGCGCCAGCAGCCAAGATTACGGACAGGGGAGGAACATTCAGTACTTC. Its translation: CASSQDYGQGRNIQYF. V usage is TRBV4-1 and J usage is TRBJ2-4; 9 bases are shared with TRBD1. The ends lost 0 bases at V and 7 bases at J; junction bases unmatched: 7. Per germline, CDR1 MGHRA and CDR2 YSYEKL. CDR3 length: 16 amino acids.